These 26 T cell receptor beta chains were all obtained from the same sample, sequenced in a study of blood T cell repertoires in COVID-19. Assay used: immunoSEQ multiplex PCR; TCRdb lists only in-frame clones, some missing. Here the sample spans about 200,000 clones, roughly 80% being singletons. Sequenced sample: peripheral blood. These receptors came from a woman of 80 years or more with acute or convalescent COVID-19.

The V gene is TRBV7-9, the J gene TRBJ1-1; no clear D. Trimming cost V 5 bases and J 2 bases, with 6 bases left between them. This CDR3 region has 12 residues. The germline gives CDR1 SEHNR, CDR2 FQNEAQ (reference sequence). The CDR3 DNA follows: TGTGCCAGCAGCCCAACTAACACTGAAGCTTTCTTT. Translated: CASSPTNTEAFF.

The V call is TRBV27, the J call TRBJ2-3, with D maybe TRBD2 (5 bases). CDR1 and CDR2 from the germline V gene are MNHEY and SMNVEV (reference sequence). The CDR3 is 16 residues long. V lost 2 bases to trimming and J lost 0 bases, with 12 bases between them. The CDR3 here is CASSLGSGRSTDTQYF. The CDR3 coding sequence is TGTGCCAGCAGTTTAGGGAGCGGACGGAGCACAGATACGCAGTATTTT.

V usage is TRBV3-1 (or the pseudogene TRBV3-2) and J usage is TRBJ2-7, with 11 bases lining up with TRBD2. Germline loops: CDR1 LGHDT, CDR2 YNNKEL (reference sequence). CDR3 length equals 15 residues. Germline trimming cut 6 bases from V and 6 bases from J; bases unmatched to any gene: 10. The DNA of the CDR3 is TGTGCCAGCAGACAGACTAGCGGGGCGCCTTCCGAGCAGTACTTC. It translates to CASRQTSGAPSEQYF.

The chain carries TRBV5-8 and TRBJ1-5; tentative D call: TRBD1 (5 bases). The V end lost 3 bases, the J end lost 3 bases, and 13 bases lay between the germline ends. The CDR3 is 15 residues long. The germline V gene has CDR1 SGHTS and CDR2 YDEGEE. The CDR3 region is CASSSRGGPNQPQHF. CDR3 DNA: TGTGCCAGCAGCTCCCGGGGGGGTCCCAATCAGCCCCAGCATTTT.

V gene TRBV27 combines with J gene TRBJ2-5; 9 nucleotides match TRBD1. The CDR3 has 14 amino acids. V dropped 6 bases and J dropped 5; count of bases not matched to a gene: 7. Germline values: CDR1 MNHEY, CDR2 SMNVEV (reference sequence). CDR3 region: CASRPLDRGETQYF. The CDR3 DNA sequence: TGTGCCAGCAGGCCTTTAGACAGGGGGGAGACCCAGTACTTC.

The chain joins TRBV6-2 or TRBV6-3 to TRBJ2-7; 7 positions match TRBD1. The J segment lost 9 bases and the V segment lost 0 bases, leaving 11 bases of the junction unmatched. CDR3 length equals 15 residues. Germline V gene data show CDR1 as MNHEY and CDR2 as SVGEGT. The CDR3 reads CASSYSWGQNQPQYF. The CDR3 DNA reads as TGTGCCAGCAGTTACTCTTGGGGACAGAATCAACCGCAGTACTTC.

This clone was counted a single time. This chain links TRBV30 with TRBJ1-3, with TRBD1 as a possible D gene (5 bases). Between the trimmed V and J ends, which lost 3 bases and 2 bases, there was a span of 5 bases. CDR1 and CDR2 (germline): GTSNPN, SVGIG (reference sequence). This CDR3 has 12 residues. The CDR3 coding sequence is TGTGCCTGGAGCAGGGCTGGAAACACCATATATTTT. This gives the protein CAWSRAGNTIYF.

The chain carries TRBV6-1 and TRBJ2-7; unclear D gene. There are 14 residues in the CDR3. In germline, CDR1 is MNHNS, CDR2 SASEGT. V lost 2 bases and J lost 0, with 8 bases in between. The CDR3 sequence is CASSERRSSYEQYF. The CDR3 region has the DNA TGTGCCAGCAGTGAACGAAGGAGCTCCTACGAGCAGTACTTC.

V and J are TRBV3-1 (or the pseudogene TRBV3-2) and TRBJ1-1; D is unclear. With 2 bases removed from V and 0 bases from J, the gap between germline ends came to 7 bases. In germline, CDR1 is LGHDT, CDR2 YNNKEL (reference sequence). This CDR3 region has 14 residues. The CDR3 loop reads CASSQNTLNTEAFF. CDR3 coding DNA: TGTGCCAGCAGCCAAAATACTTTGAACACTGAAGCTTTCTTT.

The gene calls are TRBV11-3 and TRBJ1-2, with D possibly being TRBD1 (5 bases). Trimming removed 2 bases at V and 6 bases at J, with 10 bases between. This CDR3 contains 13 residues. Germline assignment: CDR1 SGHNT and CDR2 YENEEA. CDR3 loop: CASSLMGGDGYTF. For the CDR3, the DNA is TGTGCCAGCAGCTTAATGGGAGGGGATGGCTACACCTTC.

This clone was found once. The chain joins TRBV18 to TRBJ2-1, with 9 nucleotides matching TRBD1. The CDR3 contains 16 residues. Per germline, CDR1 KGHSH and CDR2 LQKENI. V trimming: 4 bases; J trimming: 2 bases; junction bases outside the gene matches: 6. CDR3 sequence reads: CASSLQDRGAYNEQFF. The CDR3 bases are TGTGCCAGCTCACTCCAGGACAGGGGAGCCTACAATGAGCAGTTCTTC.

The chain recombines TRBV19 with TRBJ1-1; D remains ambiguous. The CDR3 has 13 amino acids. Trimming took off 4 bases at V and 2 bases at J, with 8 bases between the two ends. Looked up from germline, CDR1 is LNHDA and CDR2 is SQIVND (reference sequence). This CDR3 reads CASSSQINTEAFF. The CDR3 coding sequence is TGTGCCAGTAGTAGTCAGATTAACACTGAAGCTTTCTTT.

This chain uses TRBV30 with TRBJ1-6; TRBD1 is a possible D gene (6 bases). Germline values: CDR1 GTSNPN, CDR2 SVGIG (reference sequence). Trimming took 3 bases from V and 7 from J, leaving 13 bases between them. The CDR3 is made up of 14 amino acids. The CDR3 bases are TGTGCCTGGAGGAGACAGGCATTCAATTCACCCCTCCACTTT. It specifies CAWRRQAFNSPLHF.

The chain recombines TRBV19 with TRBJ2-5, with a weak D call TRBD2 (5 bases). The CDR3 sequence is 12 residues long. The V end lost 5 bases, the J end lost 5 bases, and 9 bases lay between the germline ends. Germline values: CDR1 LNHDA, CDR2 SQIVND (reference sequence). As DNA, the CDR3 is TGTGCCAGTAGTTCGGGGTGGGAGACCCAGTACTTC. This encodes CASSSGWETQYF.

This chain links TRBV27 with TRBJ2-6; D remains ambiguous. The CDR3 runs 16 residues. Trimming pared 5 bases from V and 0 bases from J, leaving 11 bases between. The V gene's germline CDR1 is MNHEY and CDR2 SMNVEV (reference sequence). As DNA, the CDR3 is TGTGCCAGCAGTCTATACAGCAGCTCTGGGGCCAACGTCCTGACTTTC. It yields the protein CASSLYSSSGANVLTF.

This chain links TRBV5-1 with TRBJ2-1; 9 nucleotides match TRBD1. Germline loops: CDR1 SGHRS, CDR2 YFSETQ. Trimming removed 0 bases from V and 7 bases from J; junction bases left unmatched: 8. The CDR3 is made up of 16 amino acids. CDR3 sequence: CASSLGGTGPGNEQFF. The CDR3 coding sequence is TGCGCCAGCAGCTTGGGGGGGACAGGGCCCGGGAATGAGCAGTTCTTC.

In this sample, this clone turned up once. The chain carries TRBV21-1 and TRBJ2-7; the D call in the table, TRBD1, was not verified against the DNA. TRBV21-1 represents a pseudogene. This CDR3 contains 15 residues. CDR3 residues: CASSKVGDRVSEQYF. The CDR3 DNA follows: TGTGCCAGCAGCAAAGTTGGGGACAGGGTGTCCGAGCAGTACTTC.

The chain employs TRBV14 and TRBJ1-4, with 7 bases lining up with TRBD1. Germline CDR1 and CDR2: SGHDN and FVKESK. Trimming removed 1 base from V and 10 bases from J; junction bases left unmatched: 9. The CDR3 is 15 amino acids. Here the CDR3 reads CASSQGQGGIRKLFF. The CDR3 DNA reads as TGTGCCAGCAGCCAAGGACAGGGCGGTATCAGAAAACTGTTTTTT.

This rearrangement joins TRBV7-9 to TRBJ2-1; 7 bases are a match to TRBD2. The CDR3 runs 14 residues. Germline-derived CDR1 and CDR2 are SEHNR and FQNEAQ (reference sequence). The ends lost 2 bases at V and 6 bases at J; junction bases unmatched: 4. CDR3 bases: TGTGCCAGCAGCTTACTAGCGGAACGCAATGAGCAGTTCTTC. It yields the protein CASSLLAERNEQFF.

The chain recombines TRBV6-1 with TRBJ2-1, with D possibly TRBD2 on 5 matching bases. V lost 4 bases and J 0 bases, leaving 13 bases between the germline ends. There are 16 residues in the CDR3. CDR1 is MNHNS, CDR2 SASEGT, per germline. The CDR3 sequence: CASSGSEFSSYNEQFF. CDR3 nucleotides: TGTGCCAGCAGTGGTAGCGAGTTCTCCTCCTACAATGAGCAGTTCTTC.

This chain uses TRBV7-6 with TRBJ1-3, with unresolved D. V was shortened by 1 base and J by 2 bases, with 9 bases between the two germline ends. The length of the CDR3 is 15 residues. CDR1 is SGHVS, CDR2 FNYEAQ, per germline. The CDR3 region is CASSLVRQTGNTIYF. For the CDR3, the DNA is TGTGCCAGCAGCTTAGTCCGTCAGACTGGAAACACCATATATTTT.

CDR3 DNA: TGTGCCATCAGTGGGGGACAGGCCGCGAACACCGGGGAGCTGTTTTTT. Translating gives CAISGGQAANTGELFF. The chain is built from TRBV10-3 and TRBJ2-2; 8 bases align to TRBD1. There are 16 residues in the CDR3. Germline values: CDR1 ENHRY, CDR2 SYGVKD. Trimming took 4 bases from V and 0 from J; bases not matched to a gene: 4.

The V and J genes are TRBV28 and TRBJ1-3, with 7 bases aligning to TRBD1. J was trimmed by 0 bases and V by 9 bases; bases with no gene match: 8. CDR1 and CDR2 (germline): MDHEN, SYDVKM. The CDR3 consists of 15 residues. CDR3 sequence reads: CASVPGQLSGNTIYF. The DNA of the CDR3 is TGTGCCAGTGTCCCGGGACAGCTCTCTGGAAACACCATATATTTT.

The chain is built from TRBV5-1 and TRBJ2-2, with a weak D call TRBD1 (5 bases). CDR1 and CDR2 (germline): SGHRS, YFSETQ. This CDR3 comprises 16 residues. V shed 3 bases and J shed 0 bases, with 12 bases lying between them. This CDR3 is CASSWTTDTNTGELFF. For the CDR3, the DNA is TGCGCCAGCAGCTGGACGACAGACACGAACACCGGGGAGCTGTTTTTT.

This clone has a single count. The gene calls are TRBV6-5 and TRBJ2-6, with D uncertain. V shed 6 bases and J shed 0 bases, with 6 bases lying between them. CDR3 length equals 14 residues. CDR1 is MNHEY and CDR2 is SVGAGI in the germline V gene. The DNA of the CDR3 is TGTGCCAGCAGGTGGCTCTCTGGGGCCAACGTCCTGACTTTC. Translating gives CASRWLSGANVLTF.

V is TRBV15 and J is TRBJ2-5, with 7 bases lining up with TRBD2. The ends lost 0 bases at V and 7 bases at J; junction bases unmatched: 11. This CDR3 spans 16 amino acids. Germline V lookup: CDR1 LNHNV, CDR2 YYDKDF (reference sequence). The CDR3 bases are TGTGCCACCAGCAGAGACCTGGGGAGCCCGGGGGGGACCCAGTACTTC. It yields the protein CATSRDLGSPGGTQYF. The whole variable domain, filled in from reference TRBV15 and TRBJ2-5, reads DAMVIQNPRYQVTQFGKPVTLSCSQTLNHNVMYWYQQKSSQAPKLLFHYYDKDFNNEADTPDNFQSRRPNTSFCFLDIRSPGLGDTAMYLCATSRDLGSPGGTQYFGPGTRLLVL.